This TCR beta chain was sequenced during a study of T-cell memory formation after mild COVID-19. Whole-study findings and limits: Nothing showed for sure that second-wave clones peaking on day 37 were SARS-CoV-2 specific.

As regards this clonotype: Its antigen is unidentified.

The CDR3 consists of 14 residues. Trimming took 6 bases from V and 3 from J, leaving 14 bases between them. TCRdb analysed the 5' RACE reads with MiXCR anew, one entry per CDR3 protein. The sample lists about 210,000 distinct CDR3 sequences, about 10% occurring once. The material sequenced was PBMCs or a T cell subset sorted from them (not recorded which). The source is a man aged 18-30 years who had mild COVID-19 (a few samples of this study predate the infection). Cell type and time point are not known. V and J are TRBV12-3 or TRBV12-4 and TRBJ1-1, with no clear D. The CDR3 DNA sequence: TGTGCCAGCAGCCCTAGGACCGCCTACACTGAAGCTTTCTTT. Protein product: CASSPRTAYTEAFF.